The present entry profiles one T cell receptor beta chain with its context. Germline CDR1 and CDR2: SNHLY and FYNNEI. The CDR3 is 15 amino acids. V shed 7 bases and J shed 0 bases, with 13 bases lying between them. Libraries were prepared by immunoSEQ multiplex PCR; TCRdb keeps only in-frame clonotypes and omits some of them. The sample yields some 200,000 clones, about 87% seen once. This record belongs to a study of T cell responses to AZD1222 COVID-19 vaccine. The chain uses TRBV2 and TRBJ1-5, with D possibly matching TRBD1 (5 bases). The source of this sequence is an adult in good health. The starting material was peripheral blood, obtained on day 0 of AZD1222 vaccination. For the CDR3, the DNA is TGTGCCAGCACCGGTAGGACATATAGCAATCAGCCCCAGCATTTT. This encodes CASTGRTYSNQPQHF.